Listed here are 28 T cell receptor beta chains from one sample, sequenced in a study of identical twins. Via MiXCR, TCRdb re-called the 5' RACE reads, giving one row per CDR3 protein. The data contain approximately 250,000 distinct CDR3 sequences, 6% to 7% of them singletons. This sample also belongs to another study, concerning T cells expressing NK-cell markers.

The sample consisted of CD8+ T cells sorted from blood. These TCRs come from a woman under 30 in good health.

This clonotype was seen more than once but under ten times. V gene TRBV30 combines with J gene TRBJ2-7; D uncertain. From germline, CDR1 is GTSNPN and CDR2 SVGIG (reference sequence). Trimming cost V 3 bases and J 4 bases, with 7 bases left between them. The CDR3 spans 11 residues. The DNA for the CDR3 is TGTGCCTGGAGGGACGGTTACGAGCAGTACTTC. Translation: CAWRDGYEQYF.

This clonotype was seen at least ten times. V usage is TRBV12-3 or TRBV12-4 and J usage is TRBJ1-1, with D hard to call. Trimming took off 4 bases at V and 7 bases at J, with 7 bases between the two ends. The CDR3 extends over 11 amino acids. CDR3 sequence (DNA): TGTGCCAGCAGTTATCATATTGAAGCTTTCTTT. Residues: CASSYHIEAFF.

This clonotype was recorded a few times. This chain joins TRBV9 and TRBJ2-2, with D hard to call. CDR1 and CDR2 from the germline V gene are SGDLS and YYNGEE. The CDR3 totals 12 residues. V lost 3 bases to trimming and J lost 6 bases, with 6 bases between them. DNA for the CDR3: TGTGCCAGCAGCGGAAGGGCCGGGGAGCTGTTTTTT. As protein: CASSGRAGELFF.

The chain uses TRBV27 and TRBJ2-3, with D tentatively TRBD2 (5 bases). The CDR3 extends over 14 amino acids. V dropped 0 bases and J dropped 6 bases, with 10 bases sitting between them. From germline, CDR1 is MNHEY and CDR2 SMNVEV (reference sequence). The CDR3 nucleotides are TGTGCCAGCAGTTTATCGGTTGGCGGGGATACGCAGTATTTT. Its translation is CASSLSVGGDTQYF.

This clonotype was seen many times. The chain joins TRBV12-3 or TRBV12-4 to TRBJ2-1, with 7 bases matching TRBD1. J gave up 9 bases and V 1 base, and 0 bases lay outside the gene matches. This CDR3 spans 12 amino acids. CDR3 coding DNA: TGTGCCAGCAGTTTAGACAGGGGTGAGCAGTTCTTC. This sequence encodes CASSLDRGEQFF.

This clonotype was detected many times. The chain has TRBV10-3 and TRBJ1-5; D ambiguous. V gave up 4 bases and J gave up 9 bases, with 10 bases separating them. This CDR3 comprises 12 residues. CDR1 and CDR2 from the germline V gene are ENHRY and SYGVKD. CDR3 protein: CAISGPQRPQHF. CDR3 DNA sequence: TGTGCCATCAGTGGACCGCAACGGCCCCAGCATTTT.

This clonotype has a count of ten or more. The chain uses TRBV29-1 and TRBJ2-7; 7 bases are a match to TRBD2. The V gene's germline CDR1 is SQVTM and CDR2 ANQGSEA. CDR3 size: 11 residues. J was trimmed by 5 bases and V by 7 bases; bases with no gene match: 5. This chain's CDR3 is CSAQLANEQYF. The CDR3 DNA follows: TGCAGCGCGCAACTAGCGAACGAGCAGTACTTC.

This clonotype has a count of ten or more. The chain links TRBV9 to TRBJ2-3, with 7 bases fitting TRBD2. Germline lookup yields CDR1 SGDLS and CDR2 YYNGEE. V shed 4 bases and J 0 bases; nucleotides not matched to a gene: 8. The CDR3 length is 16 residues. The DNA for the CDR3 is TGTGCCAGCAGCACACCCACTAGCGATAGCACAGATACGCAGTATTTT. Protein product: CASSTPTSDSTDTQYF.

The chain links TRBV7-9 to TRBJ2-1; D is undetermined. Germline values: CDR1 SEHNR, CDR2 FQNEAQ (reference sequence). This CDR3 is 17 amino acids long. V dropped 4 bases and J dropped 4 bases, with 20 bases sitting between them. CDR3 residues: CASSSGPPKIHYNEQFF. The CDR3, as DNA: TGTGCCAGCAGCTCCGGACCACCCAAAATACATTACAATGAGCAGTTCTTC.

This clonotype has a count of ten or more. V and J are TRBV20-1 and TRBJ1-1; D is unclear. The CDR3 sequence is 14 residues long. V was clipped by 5 bases and J by 2 bases, with 15 bases between them. Germline CDR1 is DFQATT and CDR2 is SNEGSKA (reference sequence). The CDR3 protein is CSALPRRLNTEAFF. DNA for the CDR3: TGCAGTGCTCTCCCCCGCAGGTTAAACACTGAAGCTTTCTTT.

This chain joins TRBV3-1 and TRBJ2-3; D ambiguous. CDR1 is LGHDT and CDR2 is YNNKEL in the germline V gene (reference sequence). V lost 4 bases and J lost 4, with 12 bases in between. This CDR3 has 14 residues. For the CDR3, the DNA is TGTGCCAGCAGCCCCGGGCCCATTCCAGATACGCAGTATTTT. It specifies CASSPGPIPDTQYF.

In the case of this clonotype: This may be a read error, as it is one base from a much larger clone. V and J are TRBV7-8 and TRBJ2-5, with 10 positions matching TRBD2. The CDR3 is 14 residues long. J lost 7 bases, V lost 3 bases, and 5 bases had no gene match. In germline, CDR1 is SGHVS, CDR2 FQNEAQ. The CDR3 DNA sequence: TGTGCCAGCAGCTTTCTAGCGGGGGAAGGGACCCAGTACTTC. Its translation is CASSFLAGEGTQYF.

Only a few counts were recorded for this clonotype. V is TRBV3-1 and J is TRBJ1-1; D remains unclear. Deletions cut 4 bases from V and 5 bases from J, with 14 bases between. This CDR3 has 14 residues. Looked up from germline, CDR1 is LGHDT and CDR2 is YNNKEL (reference sequence). CDR3 nucleotides: TGTGCCAGCAGCCCCCCCGGACCGGTAACTGAAGCTTTCTTT. Translating gives CASSPPGPVTEAFF.

This clonotype was seen repeatedly, ten times or more. V usage is TRBV7-9 and J usage is TRBJ2-1; tentative D call: TRBD2 (6 bases). The germline gives CDR1 SEHNR, CDR2 FQNEAQ (reference sequence). This CDR3 contains 17 residues. V lost 5 bases to trimming and J lost 0 bases, with 17 bases between them. The CDR3 sequence is CASSLPGAGPSYNEQFF. CDR3 DNA sequence: TGTGCCAGCAGCCTCCCGGGCGCGGGGCCCTCCTACAATGAGCAGTTCTTC.

This clonotype was found a few times. This chain connects TRBV27 to TRBJ1-4; the D gene is possibly TRBD1 (5 bases). Between the trimmed V and J ends, which lost 5 bases and 8 bases, there was a span of 18 bases. CDR3 length: 15 residues. Germline lookup yields CDR1 MNHEY and CDR2 SMNVEV (reference sequence). CDR3 sequence: CASSTIGTGREKLFF. The DNA of the CDR3 is TGTGCCAGCAGTACAATAGGAACAGGACGAGAAAAACTGTTTTTT.

The genes are TRBV27 and TRBJ2-2, with 10 bases fitting TRBD2. The ends lost 7 bases at V and 7 bases at J; junction bases unmatched: 3. The CDR3 length is 13 residues. The germline V gene encodes CDR1 MNHEY and CDR2 SMNVEV (reference sequence). The CDR3 loop is CASTRLAGGELFF. The DNA of the CDR3 is TGTGCCAGCACCCGACTAGCGGGCGGGGAGCTGTTTTTT.

Here the CDR3 DNA reads TGTGCCAGCAGCCCGAAGGGCGGATACTATGGCTACACCTTC. Encoded protein: CASSPKGGYYGYTF. This sequence joins TRBV3-1 and TRBJ1-2; unclear D gene. The CDR3 is 14 amino acids. Between the trimmed V and J ends, which lost 4 bases and 3 bases, there was a span of 12 bases. Germline V gives CDR1 LGHDT, CDR2 YNNKEL (reference sequence).

This clonotype was recorded many times. Mismatch with germline at one junction end may stem from a read error. The V and J genes are TRBV5-6 and TRBJ1-2, with no clear D. The CDR3 covers 13 residues. Per germline, CDR1 SGHDT and CDR2 YYEEEE. CDR3 loop: CASSLGGPVGYIF. The DNA for the CDR3 is TGTGCCAGCAGCTTGGGAGGCCCAGTTGGCTACATCTTC. Full variable domain (missing parts from reference TRBV5-6 and TRBJ1-2): DAGVTQSPTHLIKTRGQQVTLRCSPKSGHDTVSWYQQALGQGPQFIFQYYEEEERQRGNFPDRFSGHQFPNYSSELNVNALLLGDSALYLCASSLGGPVGYIFGSGTRLTVV.

This clonotype has only a few counts. The chain combines TRBV20-1 with TRBJ1-2; 9 bases map to TRBD1. The V segment lost 5 bases and the J segment 5 bases; nucleotides outside the gene matches: 6. CDR1 is DFQATT, CDR2 SNEGSKA, per germline (reference sequence). The CDR3 covers 13 residues. The CDR3 loop reads CSAGTGYGYGYTF. Written as DNA, the CDR3 is TGCAGTGCTGGGACAGGGTACGGTTATGGCTACACCTTC.

This rearrangement joins TRBV6-2 or TRBV6-3 to TRBJ2-7; D is ambiguous. This CDR3 has 14 amino acids. With 5 bases removed from V and 3 bases from J, the gap between germline ends came to 14 bases. The germline gives CDR1 MNHEY, CDR2 SVGEGT. This CDR3 is CASSAHPASYEQYF. CDR3 in DNA: TGTGCCAGCAGTGCTCATCCCGCAAGCTACGAGCAGTACTTC.

This clonotype was detected only a few times. The chain recombines TRBV6-2 or TRBV6-3 with TRBJ2-1; D may be TRBD1 (7 bases). CDR1 is MNHEY, CDR2 SVGEGT, per germline. CDR3 length: 16 residues. Between the trimmed V and J ends, which lost 6 bases and 3 bases, there was a span of 18 bases. CDR3 residues: CASREGRDRLYNEQFF. The CDR3 coding sequence is TGTGCCAGCAGGGAGGGACGGGACAGACTCTACAATGAGCAGTTCTTC.

This chain links TRBV7-2 with TRBJ2-7; tentatively, D is TRBD1 (5 bases). V was clipped by 1 base and J by 4 bases, with 14 bases between them. Per germline, CDR1 SGHTA and CDR2 FQGNSA. The CDR3 is 15 amino acids. Here the CDR3 reads CASSLGWSGQYEQYF. CDR3 nucleotides: TGTGCCAGCAGCTTAGGTTGGTCAGGGCAATACGAGCAGTACTTC.

This clonotype was detected only a few times. This chain connects TRBV7-9 to TRBJ1-4; the match to TRBD1 covers 9 bases. Germline V gives CDR1 SEHNR, CDR2 FQNEAQ (reference sequence). The V gene end was trimmed by 5 bases and the J gene end by 8 bases; junction bases not matched to a gene: 6. This CDR3 region has 14 residues. The CDR3 sequence: CASSADRGREKLFF. Here the CDR3 DNA reads TGTGCCAGCAGCGCGGACAGGGGAAGGGAAAAACTGTTTTTT.

The chain is built from TRBV6-1 and TRBJ2-1, with TRBD2 matching over 9 bases. The V gene's germline CDR1 is MNHNS and CDR2 SASEGT. This CDR3 comprises 15 residues. With 5 bases clipped from V and 5 bases from J, the junction kept 7 bases outside the gene matches. The CDR3 spells CASSIAGDPHNEQFF. CDR3 sequence (DNA): TGTGCCAGCAGTATAGCGGGAGACCCCCACAATGAGCAGTTCTTC.

This clonotype showed up just a few times. The chain joins TRBV7-9 to TRBJ1-5; D gene uncertain. The CDR3 runs 13 residues. Germline lookup yields CDR1 SEHNR and CDR2 FQNEAQ (reference sequence). With 1 base removed from V and 5 bases from J, the gap between germline ends came to 6 bases. Written as DNA, the CDR3 is TGTGCCAGCAGCTTAGGACCCGATCAGCCCCAGCATTTT. It translates to CASSLGPDQPQHF.

This clonotype was picked up a small number of times. The V gene is TRBV27, the J gene TRBJ2-2; tentatively, D is TRBD1 (5 bases). CDR3 length: 14 residues. V was trimmed by 4 bases and J by 7 bases, leaving 13 bases between them. CDR1 MNHEY and CDR2 SMNVEV come from the germline V gene (reference sequence). In DNA form, the CDR3 reads TGTGCCAGCAGTTACAGGAGCTCCAACGGGGAGCTGTTTTTT. Translated: CASSYRSSNGELFF.

J is TRBJ2-7 and V is TRBV7-2, with no clear D. This CDR3 is built from 13 residues. The V gene lost 5 bases and the J gene lost 4 bases, with 12 bases spanning the gap. Germline V CDR1 and CDR2: SGHTA, FQGNSA. The CDR3 nucleotides read TGTGCCAGCAGCAAAGGACCCACATACGAGCAGTACTTC. Protein sequence: CASSKGPTYEQYF.

The chain uses TRBV4-3 and TRBJ2-7; the D is unclear. This CDR3 contains 16 residues. The germline CDR1 and CDR2 sequences are LGHNA and YSLEER. Trimming removed 0 bases at V and 3 bases at J, with 15 bases between. In nucleotides, the CDR3 is TGCGCCAGCAGCCAAGATTTGGGTAGTCTGAACTACGAGCAGTACTTC. Encoded protein: CASSQDLGSLNYEQYF.